These 29 T cell receptor beta chains were sequenced from one sample in a study of blood T cell repertoires in COVID-19. Only in-frame clones appear in the TCRdb table, and some are missing; sequencing was by immunoSEQ multiplex PCR. This sample has about 180,000 clones; 80% to 90% occur once, and the top ten carry approximately 2%. The specimen was peripheral blood. These receptors originate from a man aged 18-30 years who had recovered from COVID-19.

This chain joins TRBV2 and TRBJ1-1, with 9 positions matching TRBD1. J lost 7 bases, V lost 9 bases, and 9 bases had no gene match. The CDR3 runs to 13 residues. Germline V gives CDR1 SNHLY, CDR2 FYNNEI. CDR3 region: CARDRGLDNEAFF. The CDR3 coding sequence is TGTGCCAGGGACAGGGGCTTAGACAATGAAGCTTTCTTT.

The J gene is TRBJ1-5, the V gene TRBV19; 9 bases are shared with TRBD1. Losses at the gene ends were 5 bases for V and 4 bases for J; bases not matched to a gene: 6. Germline CDR1 LNHDA, CDR2 SQIVND (reference sequence). This CDR3 comprises 15 residues. CDR3 DNA: TGTGCCAGTAGTGTCTTAGGACAGGGGAATCAGCCCCAGCATTTT. This gives the protein CASSVLGQGNQPQHF.

This clone was recorded a few times. This chain connects TRBV6-2 or TRBV6-3 to TRBJ1-5; D possibly corresponds to TRBD1 (5 bases). Looked up from germline, CDR1 is MNHEY and CDR2 is SVGEGT. This CDR3 is 13 amino acids long. With 5 bases removed from V and 2 bases from J, the gap between germline ends came to 7 bases. CDR3 nucleotides: TGTGCCAGCAGTCTACAGGGCAATCAGCCCCAGCATTTT. Protein sequence: CASSLQGNQPQHF.

The V call is TRBV11-2, the J call TRBJ1-2; no clear D. The CDR3 loop spans 16 amino acids. Germline V lookup: CDR1 SGHAT, CDR2 FQNNGV. With 5 bases removed from V and 2 bases from J, the gap between germline ends came to 18 bases. The CDR3, as DNA: TGTGCCAGCAGCCTCATCGTACCGCGCGTAAACTATGGCTACACCTTC. Its protein product is CASSLIVPRVNYGYTF.

The chain has TRBV5-1 and TRBJ2-7; weak D call: TRBD1 (6 bases). This CDR3 is built from 14 residues. The germline V gene has CDR1 SGHRS and CDR2 YFSETQ. Trimming stripped 0 bases from V and 3 bases from J, with 10 bases between. In DNA, the CDR3 is TGCGCCAGCAGCTTGGCACAGGGTGACTACGAGCAGTACTTC. Protein: CASSLAQGDYEQYF.

V and J are TRBV29-1 and TRBJ2-1, with a tentative D call TRBD2 (5 bases). The germline V gene has CDR1 SQVTM and CDR2 ANQGSEA. V was clipped by 2 bases and J by 6 bases, with 11 bases between them. There are 13 residues in the CDR3. CDR3 sequence: CSVEWAGPNEQFF. For the CDR3, the DNA is TGCAGCGTTGAATGGGCGGGCCCCAATGAGCAGTTCTTC.

V is TRBV7-3 and J is TRBJ1-2, with TRBD1 matching 12 bases. V gave up 0 bases and J gave up 6 bases; unmatched junction bases: 8. The CDR3 is 17 residues long. Germline V gene data show CDR1 as SGHTA and CDR2 as FQGTGA. The CDR3 DNA follows: TGTGCCAGCAGCTTAACGTCGAGGGACAGGGGGCAGGATGGCTACACCTTC. This sequence encodes CASSLTSRDRGQDGYTF.

The rearrangement links TRBV3-1 (or the pseudogene TRBV3-2) to TRBJ1-4; 9 nucleotides align to TRBD1. This CDR3 comprises 16 residues. In germline, CDR1 is LGHDT, CDR2 YNNKEL (reference sequence). Trimming at V came to 4 bases and at J to 8 bases, leaving 11 bases not matched to a gene. CDR3 DNA: TGTGCCAGCAGCCCGTACAGGGGGCCCGGGGAAGAAAAACTGTTTTTT. This codes for CASSPYRGPGEEKLFF.

The J gene is TRBJ2-1, the V gene TRBV5-4, with D perhaps TRBD2 (6 bases). The CDR3 loop spans 13 amino acids. The germline V gene encodes CDR1 SGHNT and CDR2 YYREEE (reference sequence). Trimming cost V 5 bases and J 6 bases, with 12 bases left between them. The CDR3 loop reads CASSSLGGNEQFF. CDR3 bases: TGTGCCAGCAGTTCTTTGGGGGGCAATGAGCAGTTCTTC.

CDR3 nucleotides: TGTGCCAGCAGTTGGGGCGACTATGGCTACACCTTC. As protein: CASSWGDYGYTF. The V call is TRBV6-2 or TRBV6-3, the J call TRBJ1-2; D possibly corresponds to TRBD1 (5 bases). Trimming stripped 4 bases from V and 3 bases from J, with 6 bases between. The CDR3 sequence is 12 residues long. Germline values: CDR1 MNHEY, CDR2 SVGEGT.

The chain is built from TRBV9 and TRBJ2-1, with TRBD2 as a possible D gene (5 bases). The CDR3 totals 14 residues. V was clipped by 4 bases and J by 4 bases, with 12 bases between them. Germline loops: CDR1 SGDLS, CDR2 YYNGEE. CDR3 DNA: TGTGCCAGCAGCTCTGGAGGCTTGTACAATGAGCAGTTCTTC. This gives the protein CASSSGGLYNEQFF.

This chain joins TRBV28 and TRBJ1-5; D is undetermined. The CDR3 has 14 amino acids. The V gene lost 6 bases and the J gene lost 9 bases, with 18 bases spanning the gap. CDR1 and CDR2 from the germline V gene are MDHEN and SYDVKM. The CDR3 here is CASREDSRGAPQHF. CDR3 DNA sequence: TGTGCCAGCAGGGAGGACTCCCGGGGAGCGCCCCAGCATTTT. Complete variable domain (other parts from reference TRBV28 and TRBJ1-5): DVKVTQSSRYLVKRTGEKVFLECVQDMDHENMFWYRQDPGLGLRLIYFSYDVKMKEKGDIPEGYSVSREKKERFSLILESASTNQTSMYLCASREDSRGAPQHFGDGTRLSIL.

V and J are TRBV15 and TRBJ1-5; D remains unclear. This CDR3 comprises 14 residues. CDR1 and CDR2 from the germline V gene are LNHNV and YYDKDF (reference sequence). Trimming pared 4 bases from V and 0 bases from J, leaving 7 bases between. The CDR3: CATSTRDSNQPQHF. CDR3 DNA sequence: TGTGCCACCAGCACCCGGGATAGCAATCAGCCCCAGCATTTT. Looking up the rest from reference TRBV15 and TRBJ1-5 gives the full variable domain: DAMVIQNPRYQVTQFGKPVTLSCSQTLNHNVMYWYQQKSSQAPKLLFHYYDKDFNNEADTPDNFQSRRPNTSFCFLDIRSPGLGDTAMYLCATSTRDSNQPQHFGDGTRLSIL.

This chain joins TRBV9 and TRBJ2-5; 7 bases are a match to TRBD2. Unmatched junction bases numbered 6, after V lost 1 base and J lost 3 bases. This CDR3 has 15 residues. Germline CDR1 SGDLS, CDR2 YYNGEE. CDR3 residues: CASSVHPSGKETQYF. Here the CDR3 DNA reads TGTGCCAGCAGCGTACACCCTAGCGGTAAAGAGACCCAGTACTTC.

V is TRBV6-5 and J is TRBJ2-6; unclear D gene. The CDR3 is 12 amino acids. CDR1 is MNHEY and CDR2 is SVGAGI in the germline V gene. V lost 7 bases, J lost 4 bases, and 5 bases lay in between. The CDR3 DNA follows: TGTGCCAGCAAAGCCGGGGCCAACGTCCTGACTTTC. It codes for CASKAGANVLTF.

CDR3 sequence reads: CASSVAEGSSPLHF. As DNA, the CDR3 is TGTGCCAGCAGCGTAGCCGAGGGAAGTTCACCCCTCCACTTT. The V and J genes are TRBV9 and TRBJ1-6; D ambiguous. V was pared by 0 bases and J by 9 bases, with 10 bases between. The CDR3 loop spans 14 amino acids. Germline assignment: CDR1 SGDLS and CDR2 YYNGEE.

This clone has more than one count but fewer than ten. This chain links TRBV9 with TRBJ1-2, with a weak D call TRBD1 (6 bases). Trimming cost V 4 bases and J 4 bases, with 14 bases left between them. The CDR3 has 14 amino acids. The germline gives CDR1 SGDLS, CDR2 YYNGEE. Here the CDR3 DNA reads TGTGCCAGCAGCCCTACAGGGTTCGGCTATGGCTACACCTTC. Residues: CASSPTGFGYGYTF.

This clone came up once. J is TRBJ2-2 and V is TRBV6-5; the match to TRBD1 covers 7 bases. CDR1 is MNHEY and CDR2 is SVGAGI in the germline V gene. The CDR3 has 13 amino acids. The ends lost 6 bases at V and 9 bases at J; junction bases unmatched: 7. The CDR3 is CASRANRGRELFF. CDR3 DNA sequence: TGTGCCAGCAGAGCAAACAGGGGAAGGGAGCTGTTTTTT.

This chain connects TRBV9 to TRBJ1-1; D may be TRBD1 (5 bases). CDR1 and CDR2 from the germline V gene are SGDLS and YYNGEE. The CDR3 runs to 15 residues. Trimming took off 5 bases at V and 0 bases at J, with 14 bases between the two ends. The CDR3 nucleotides are TGTGCCAGCAGAGCCCCAGGGTCCCTGAACACTGAAGCTTTCTTT. Protein product: CASRAPGSLNTEAFF.

This chain joins TRBV15 and TRBJ1-2, with D possibly being TRBD1 (6 bases). V was trimmed by 5 bases and J by 4 bases, leaving 17 bases between them. The V gene's germline CDR1 is LNHNV and CDR2 YYDKDF (reference sequence). This CDR3 region has 15 residues. CDR3 amino acids: CATSAQRTEIYGYTF. The CDR3 DNA is TGTGCCACCAGCGCCCAACGGACAGAGATCTATGGCTACACCTTC.

The V gene is TRBV19, the J gene TRBJ2-3, with TRBD2 matching over 7 bases. V gave up 4 bases and J gave up 5 bases; unmatched junction bases: 12. CDR1 is LNHDA, CDR2 SQIVND, per germline (reference sequence). The length of the CDR3 is 16 residues. CDR3 DNA sequence: TGTGCCAGTAGTAGCTCCCCGACTAGCTCTGGAGATACGCAGTATTTT. Its protein is CASSSSPTSSGDTQYF.

The CDR3 loop is CASSYRESTEAFF. CDR3 coding DNA: TGTGCCAGCTCGTACAGGGAGAGCACTGAAGCTTTCTTT. This rearrangement joins TRBV12-3 or TRBV12-4 to TRBJ1-1; maybe TRBD1 (6 bases). This CDR3 spans 13 amino acids. Trimming removed 8 bases at V and 4 bases at J, with 14 bases between.

The rearrangement joins TRBV3-1 (or the pseudogene TRBV3-2) to TRBJ2-3; tentatively, D is TRBD1 (5 bases). The CDR3 covers 12 residues. Germline CDR1 reads LGHDT; CDR2 reads YNNKEL (reference sequence). Deletions cut 2 bases from V and 5 bases from J, with 5 bases between. CDR3 sequence reads: CASSQQGDTQYF. CDR3 DNA: TGTGCCAGCAGCCAACAGGGAGATACGCAGTATTTT.

This clone was seen only once. The chain joins TRBV9 to TRBJ2-1; 12 bases are shared with TRBD2. This CDR3 has 15 amino acids. Looked up from germline, CDR1 is SGDLS and CDR2 is YYNGEE. Germline trimming cut 7 bases from V and 6 bases from J; bases unmatched to any gene: 8. CDR3 sequence (DNA): TGTGCCAGCGGTACTAGCGGGAGGACCCCCAATGAGCAGTTCTTC. It translates to CASGTSGRTPNEQFF.

The V gene is TRBV9, the J gene TRBJ2-7; 8 positions agree with TRBD2. Germline V CDR1 and CDR2: SGDLS, YYNGEE. This CDR3 comprises 14 residues. With 4 bases clipped from V and 5 bases from J, the junction kept 8 bases outside the gene matches. The chain's CDR3 is CASSPGGAGDEQYF. The CDR3 bases are TGTGCCAGCAGCCCAGGAGGAGCGGGAGACGAGCAGTACTTC.

The rearrangement links TRBV2 to TRBJ2-7, with 9 bases aligning to TRBD2. The CDR3 extends over 16 amino acids. Per germline, CDR1 SNHLY and CDR2 FYNNEI. Losses at the gene ends were 1 base for V and 2 bases for J; bases not matched to a gene: 6. The DNA of the CDR3 is TGTGCCAGCAGTGAAGGGCCAGCGGGAGGCCCCTACGAGCAGTACTTC. It yields the protein CASSEGPAGGPYEQYF.

The chain links TRBV7-2 to TRBJ2-5, with D maybe TRBD1 (5 bases). Trimming took off 5 bases at V and 5 bases at J, with 18 bases between the two ends. The germline V gene has CDR1 SGHTA and CDR2 FQGNSA. CDR3 length: 15 amino acids. CDR3 sequence reads: CASSLSLGAGETQYF. CDR3 in DNA: TGTGCCAGCAGCCTCTCCCTTGGGGCCGGGGAGACCCAGTACTTC.

The chain couples TRBV3-1 (or the pseudogene TRBV3-2) to TRBJ1-1; D uncertain. V was cut by 0 bases and J by 6 bases, with 8 bases left in between. The CDR3 is 13 amino acids. Germline V gene data show CDR1 as LGHDT and CDR2 as YNNKEL (reference sequence). The CDR3 DNA follows: TGTGCCAGCAGCCAAGAACAATACGCTGAAGCTTTCTTT. Amino acids: CASSQEQYAEAFF.

The V gene is TRBV7-9, the J gene TRBJ1-2; possible D gene TRBD1, 6 bases. The CDR3 sequence is 15 residues long. CDR1 is SEHNR and CDR2 is FQNEAQ in the germline V gene (reference sequence). With 7 bases removed from V and 2 bases from J, the gap between germline ends came to 17 bases. The DNA for the CDR3 is TGTGCCAGCAACCCCCGGCAGGGGACAAACTATGGCTACACCTTC. It translates to CASNPRQGTNYGYTF.